The 12 T cell receptor beta chains reported below all come from one sample, sequenced in a study of T cell repertoires in cytomegalovirus infection. In TCRdb, the reads were re-called with MiXCR into one record per CDR3 protein. This sample has nearly 550,000 distinct CDR3 sequences, with 16% found just once. Sequenced: CD8+ T cells from PBMCs. These receptors originate from a human donor in good health (CMV status not recorded). Some clones in this sample may be carry-over from other donors' samples.

The chain couples TRBV29-1 to TRBJ2-1; 7 positions match TRBD2. Trimming cost V 5 bases and J 8 bases; bases outside gene matches: 6. This CDR3 is built from 12 residues. The germline V gene encodes CDR1 SQVTM and CDR2 ANQGSEA. CDR3 DNA sequence: TGCAGCGTTTTCGGCGGGAGAGATGAGCAGTTCTTC. This codes for CSVFGGRDEQFF.

A note on this clonotype: A read error is possible here, since a much larger clone lies one base away. The chain links TRBV6-8 to TRBJ2-7; unclear D gene. Germline CDR1 and CDR2: MNHGY and SAAAGT. The CDR3 is 13 amino acids. DNA of the CDR3: TGTGCCAGCAGTTACTCCGAAGCCTACGGGCAGTACTTC. The encoded protein is CASSYSEAYGQYF.

V gene TRBV2 combines with J gene TRBJ2-5; TRBD2 aligns across 15 bases. CDR3 size: 15 residues. CDR1 is SNHLY, CDR2 FYNNEI, per germline. The J segment lost 6 bases and the V segment lost 10 bases, leaving 9 bases of the junction unmatched. The CDR3 here is CAILGLAGGRKTQYF. CDR3 DNA: TGTGCCATCCTGGGACTAGCGGGGGGCAGGAAGACCCAGTACTTC.

This clonotype was counted ten times or more. This chain uses TRBV11-2 with TRBJ2-5; TRBD2 aligns across 8 bases. The CDR3 sequence is 14 residues long. After removal of 5 bases from V and 4 bases from J, the junction contained 6 bases not matched to a gene. Germline CDR1 reads SGHAT; CDR2 reads FQNNGV. CDR3 DNA sequence: TGTGCCAGCAGCCCGGGGGGGCTGAGAGAGACCCAGTACTTC. It translates to CASSPGGLRETQYF. The full variable domain, rest sourced from reference TRBV11-2 and TRBJ2-5, is EAGVAQSPRYKIIEKRQSVAFWCNPISGHATLYWYQQILGQGPKLLIQFQNNGVVDDSQLPKDRFSAERLKGVDSTLKIQPAKLEDSAVYLCASSPGGLRETQYFGPGTRLLVL.

This clonotype turned up a few times. The chain links TRBV5-4 to TRBJ2-7, with 7 bases lining up with TRBD1. Germline CDR1 reads SGHNT; CDR2 reads YYREEE (reference sequence). The CDR3 covers 14 residues. J was trimmed by 4 bases and V by 4 bases; bases with no gene match: 8. The CDR3 DNA reads as TGTGCCAGCAGCCATCGGGACAGAGATTACGAGCAGTACTTC. This encodes CASSHRDRDYEQYF.

The V call is TRBV30, the J call TRBJ1-1; a weak D match, TRBD1 (5 bases). This CDR3 spans 12 amino acids. The V end was cut by 5 bases, the J end by 5 bases, with 12 bases between. CDR1 GTSNPN and CDR2 SVGIG come from the germline V gene (reference sequence). CDR3 in amino acids: CAWGQGSTEAFF. The CDR3 region has the DNA TGTGCCTGGGGGCAGGGTTCGACTGAAGCTTTCTTT.

This clonotype was seen a single time. This chain uses TRBV20-1 with TRBJ2-7; possible D gene TRBD1, 7 bases. Germline V gives CDR1 DFQATT, CDR2 SNEGSKA (reference sequence). The CDR3 spans 19 residues. Trimming removed 1 base at V and 2 bases at J, with 27 bases between. The CDR3: CSARGVGGASQTGPYEQYF. The CDR3 DNA reads TGCAGTGCTAGAGGTGTGGGCGGGGCTTCTCAGACAGGGCCCTACGAGCAGTACTTC.

This clonotype has ten or more counts. The chain has TRBV7-8 and TRBJ2-3; weak D call: TRBD1 (8 bases). Trimming pared 5 bases from V and 3 bases from J, leaving 27 bases between. This CDR3 region has 19 residues. Per the germline V gene, CDR1 is SGHVS and CDR2 is FQNEAQ. The CDR3 loop reads CASSRPDRDYSVRTDTQYF. The DNA for the CDR3 is TGTGCCAGCAGCAGGCCGGACAGGGACTATTCGGTCAGGACAGATACGCAGTATTTT.

This chain connects TRBV6-6 to TRBJ2-7; TRBD1 agrees at 8 bases. CDR3 length: 17 residues. The trim removed 4 bases at V and 2 bases at J, leaving 13 bases unmatched. Germline V gene sequence: CDR1 MNHNY, CDR2 SVGAGI (reference sequence). CDR3 nucleotides: TGTGCCAGCAGTTCCCCCGTTGGGACAGGCGCAACCTACGAGCAGTACTTC. Translated, it gives CASSSPVGTGATYEQYF.

This clonotype was counted between two and nine times. The rearrangement uses TRBV12-3 or TRBV12-4 and TRBJ1-2; D perhaps matches TRBD1 (6 bases). Deletions cut 1 base from V and 1 base from J, with 19 bases between. The CDR3 is made up of 18 amino acids. CDR3 DNA sequence: TGTGCCAGCAGTTTAGATCGGGGGGCCGACCCGTTTAACTATGGCTACACCTTC. It yields the protein CASSLDRGADPFNYGYTF.

This clonotype was observed at least ten times. The rearrangement links TRBV12-5 to TRBJ2-7, with TRBD2 as a possible D gene (5 bases). This CDR3 is 14 amino acids long. Trimming shortened V by 4 bases and J by 5 bases, and 15 bases separated the two germline ends. The germline V gene encodes CDR1 LGHNT and CDR2 FRNRAP. This CDR3 reads CASGSLRGLDEQYF. CDR3 sequence (DNA): TGTGCTAGTGGTTCCCTCCGGGGTTTGGACGAGCAGTACTTC.

This chain links TRBV7-9 with TRBJ1-2; no firm D call. Germline CDR1 and CDR2: SEHNR and FQNEAQ (reference sequence). Trimming cost V 4 bases and J 8 bases, with 17 bases left between them. The CDR3 contains 14 residues. The DNA for the CDR3 is TGTGCCAGCAGCTCCGGACTCCTACGAGAGGGCTACACCTTC. As protein: CASSSGLLREGYTF. The variable domain in full, completed from reference TRBV7-9 and TRBJ1-2, reads DTGVSQNPRHKITKRGQNVTFRCDPISEHNRLYWYRQTLGQGPEFLTYFQNEAQLEKSRLLSDRFSAERPKGSFSTLEIQRTEQGDSAMYLCASSSGLLREGYTFGSGTRLTVV.